Below, 20 T cell receptor beta chains from the same sample are listed, as sequenced in a study of vaccination and CD4 T cells after COVID-19. As to treatment: roughly 10-day PBMC culture with coronavirus spike peptide pools or control peptides (ViraFEST assay). The study sequenced cultured CD4+ T cell DNA using the Oncomine TCR Beta short-read assay. TCRdb ran MiXCR on the PCR reads and lists one entry per CDR3 protein. The sample records about 20,000 distinct CDR3 sequences, 26% being singletons. These receptors have no known antigen. What was sequenced was cultured CD4+ T cells from blood. The source of these receptors is a human donor with COVID-19.

This CDR3 reads CAAARPAGRGTDTQYF. The CDR3 DNA reads TGTGCCGCAGCCCGGCCGGCAGGGAGAGGTACAGATACGCAGTATTTT. This chain joins TRBV27 and TRBJ2-3; D could derive from TRBD1 or TRBD2 (5 bases each). The CDR3 consists of 16 residues. The germline V and J ends were trimmed by 11 bases and 3 bases, with 24 bases remaining between them. Germline CDR1 MNHEY, CDR2 SMNVEV (reference sequence).

This clonotype was counted between two and nine times. V is TRBV19 and J is TRBJ2-3, with TRBD2 matching 8 bases. Germline loops: CDR1 LNHDA, CDR2 SQIVND (reference sequence). J gave up 2 bases and V 6 bases, and 7 bases lay outside the gene matches. The CDR3 sequence is 15 residues long. The CDR3 is CASRTRGGITDTQYF. The CDR3, as DNA: TGTGCCAGTAGGACCCGGGGGGGGATCACAGATACGCAGTATTTT.

V usage is TRBV5-4 and J usage is TRBJ1-5; D gene unclear. Germline loops: CDR1 SGHNT, CDR2 YYREEE (reference sequence). The CDR3 is 12 amino acids. V gave up 2 bases and J gave up 7 bases, with 7 bases separating them. The CDR3 protein is CASSLRGQPQHF. The CDR3 coding sequence is TGTGCCAGCAGCTTACGGGGACAGCCCCAGCATTTT.

This chain links TRBV12-3 or TRBV12-4 with TRBJ2-7; 14 nucleotides line up with TRBD2. Losses at the gene ends were 6 bases for V and 7 bases for J; bases not matched to a gene: 8. The CDR3 spans 15 residues. The CDR3 DNA is TGTGCCAGCAGACCGGGACTAGCGGGGGCCGGAGAGCAGTACTTC. Translated, it gives CASRPGLAGAGEQYF.

This clonotype was detected only a few times. The chain carries TRBV5-1 and TRBJ2-2; no definite D call. The germline V gene encodes CDR1 SGHRS and CDR2 YFSETQ. V was pared by 5 bases and J by 4 bases, with 6 bases between. The CDR3 has 12 residues. The CDR3 DNA reads as TGCGCCAGCAGGGACGGCACCGGGGAGCTGTTTTTT. Translation: CASRDGTGELFF.

This chain connects TRBV19 to TRBJ1-6; TRBD1 is a possible D gene (5 bases). This CDR3 contains 16 residues. With 1 base removed from V and 15 bases from J, the gap between germline ends came to 22 bases. The germline gives CDR1 LNHDA, CDR2 SQIVND (reference sequence). The CDR3 DNA is TGTGCCAGTAGTATAGTGGTTGGGACCGCGGCCATGGGCCTCCACTTT. This codes for CASSIVVGTAAMGLHF.

This sequence joins TRBV2 and TRBJ2-7, with D hard to call. CDR3 length: 13 residues. V gave up 2 bases and J gave up 6 bases, with 11 bases separating them. From germline, CDR1 is SNHLY and CDR2 FYNNEI. CDR3 nucleotides: TGTGCCAGCAGTGAACGGTCGGTGGGCGAGCAGTACTTC. It specifies CASSERSVGEQYF.

There are a few counts of this clonotype. This chain connects TRBV7-9 to TRBJ2-2; perhaps TRBD1 as D (5 bases). Germline V gives CDR1 SEHNR, CDR2 FQNEAQ (reference sequence). The CDR3 has 14 residues. V was cut by 3 bases and J by 6 bases, with 11 bases left in between. CDR3 nucleotide sequence: TGTGCCAGCAGCTTTAGTCAGGGCCCCGGGGAGCTGTTTTTT. It encodes CASSFSQGPGELFF.

The J gene is TRBJ2-3, the V gene TRBV5-4, with D maybe TRBD1 (5 bases). Germline V gene sequence: CDR1 SGHNT, CDR2 YYREEE (reference sequence). V lost 3 bases, J lost 1 base, and 12 bases lay in between. The CDR3 is made up of 15 amino acids. The CDR3 sequence: CASSYGRQRTDTQYF. CDR3 sequence (DNA): TGTGCCAGCAGCTACGGAAGACAGCGCACAGATACGCAGTATTTT.

In the case of this clonotype: A junction boundary mismatches the germline segment, possibly from a read error. The chain combines TRBV18 with TRBJ1-5, with D possibly being TRBD1 (5 bases). The V gene's germline CDR1 is KGHSH and CDR2 LQKENI. The CDR3 is 16 residues long. CDR3 nucleotide sequence: TGCGCCAGCTCACCTCGCAGGGCAGATAGCGATCAGCCCCAGCATTTT. This codes for CASSPRRADSDQPQHF.

V and J are TRBV7-9 and TRBJ1-5, with TRBD1 matching 9 bases. The V segment lost 6 bases and the J segment 7 bases; nucleotides outside the gene matches: 7. In germline, CDR1 is SEHNR, CDR2 FQNEAQ (reference sequence). The CDR3 is 14 amino acids. The CDR3 reads CASSQQGAGQPQHF. CDR3 nucleotide sequence: TGTGCCAGCAGTCAACAGGGGGCAGGCCAGCCCCAGCATTTT.

This clonotype has only a few counts. The J gene is TRBJ1-1, the V gene TRBV20-1; D gene unclear. CDR1 DFQATT and CDR2 SNEGSKA come from the germline V gene (reference sequence). The ends were cut back, 3 bases at V and 8 bases at J, with 10 bases in the middle. The CDR3 spans 11 residues. The CDR3 bases are TGCAGTGCTAGTATTATGGAGGAAGCTTTCTTT. It encodes CSASIMEEAFF.

The genes are TRBV11-3 and TRBJ2-3; TRBD2 aligns across 9 bases. Germline V lookup: CDR1 SGHNT, CDR2 YENEEA. Unmatched junction bases numbered 20, after V lost 3 bases and J lost 4 bases. The CDR3 length is 20 residues. The CDR3 nucleotides read TGTGCCAGCAGCTTCTACGGGACTAGCAACTTGGGTACTGGGGCAGATACGCAGTATTTT. Translated: CASSFYGTSNLGTGADTQYF. Supplemented by reference TRBV11-3 and TRBJ2-3, the full variable domain reads EAGVVQSPRYKIIEKKQPVAFWCNPISGHNTLYWYLQNLGQGPELLIRYENEEAVDDSQLPKDRFSAERLKGVDSTLKIQPAELGDSAVYLCASSFYGTSNLGTGADTQYFGPGTRLTVL.

This rearrangement joins TRBV7-3 to TRBJ1-1; 7 bases line up with TRBD1. V was clipped by 3 bases and J by 4 bases; unmatched bases: 5. This CDR3 comprises 14 residues. The V gene's germline CDR1 is SGHTA and CDR2 FQGTGA. The CDR3 protein is CASSLIPGGTEAFF. CDR3 sequence (DNA): TGTGCCAGCAGCTTGATTCCAGGGGGCACTGAAGCTTTCTTT.

This chain uses TRBV30 with TRBJ1-2; 7 nucleotides line up with TRBD1. Germline CDR1 reads GTSNPN; CDR2 reads SVGIG (reference sequence). The CDR3 is made up of 11 amino acids. V was clipped by 8 bases and J by 8 bases; unmatched bases: 8. This CDR3 reads CAATGVEGYTF. In DNA, the CDR3 is TGTGCCGCAACAGGGGTAGAAGGCTACACCTTC.

This clonotype counts as medium-sized (0.01 to 0.1%). The gene calls are TRBV6-1 and TRBJ1-5, with D tentatively TRBD1 (5 bases). V gave up 5 bases and J gave up 2 bases, with 10 bases separating them. Germline CDR1 MNHNS, CDR2 SASEGT. The CDR3 loop spans 14 amino acids. The CDR3 loop reads CASSTGLGNQPQHF. The CDR3 coding sequence is TGTGCCAGCAGTACGGGACTCGGCAATCAGCCCCAGCATTTT.

The table lists this clonotype with a count of one. The CDR3 nucleotides are TGTGCCAGCAGGGATCAAACCGCTTTAAATAATTCACCCCTCCACTTT. Protein sequence: CASRDQTALNNSPLHF. V is TRBV6-1 and J is TRBJ1-6, with D unresolved. This CDR3 has 16 amino acids. Trimming cost V 6 bases and J 5 bases, with 17 bases left between them. Germline V lookup: CDR1 MNHNS, CDR2 SASEGT.

The table lists this clonotype with a few counts. The chain carries TRBV7-6 and TRBJ1-1; no firm D call. CDR1 is SGHVS and CDR2 is FNYEAQ in the germline V gene. V was trimmed by 5 bases and J by 1 base, leaving 14 bases between them. The CDR3 runs 15 residues. The CDR3 DNA is TGTGCCAGCAGCCTGTTAGCGATGGCGAACACTGAAGCTTTCTTT. It is translated as CASSLLAMANTEAFF.

The genes are TRBV12-3 or TRBV12-4 and TRBJ2-2, with 9 bases aligning to TRBD2. The CDR3 runs to 15 residues. V lost 7 bases to trimming and J lost 2 bases; unmatched junction nucleotides: 5. DNA for the CDR3: TGTGCCAGCACCGCTAGCGGGACAAACACCGGGGAGCTGTTTTTT. Its protein is CASTASGTNTGELFF.

The chain carries TRBV20-1 and TRBJ1-4, with D tentatively TRBD1 (6 bases). CDR1 DFQATT and CDR2 SNEGSKA come from the germline V gene (reference sequence). The CDR3 is 12 amino acids. Trimming left V 4 bases short and J 7 bases short, with 10 bases between. The CDR3: CSATRDTEKLFF. The CDR3 DNA follows: TGCAGTGCTACCCGGGACACTGAAAAACTGTTTTTT.